These 4 T cell receptor beta chains share one sample of origin, sequenced in a study of cytomegalovirus exposure and HLA in healthy donors. It was with 60 Vbeta and 13 Jbeta primers that the PCR ran. Assay used: immunoSEQ multiplex PCR; TCRdb lists only in-frame clones, some missing. The sample yields about 180,000 clones, more than 60% seen once. The sample was PBMCs. These receptor sequences come from a human donor in good health.

The chain couples TRBV2 to TRBJ2-7; D uncertain. Trimming took off 4 bases at V and 7 bases at J, with 23 bases between the two ends. The CDR3 contains 16 residues. Looked up from germline, CDR1 is SNHLY and CDR2 is FYNNEI. CDR3 nucleotide sequence: TGTGCCAGCAGTGGTGACCCCGAGGCCCTTCGCTGGGAGCAGTACTTC. Translating gives CASSGDPEALRWEQYF.

The genes are TRBV6-1 and TRBJ2-5; the D gene is possibly TRBD1 (6 bases). The CDR3 runs to 15 residues. CDR1 and CDR2 (germline): MNHNS, SASEGT. Trimming pared 6 bases from V and 2 bases from J, leaving 16 bases between. CDR3 DNA sequence: TGTGCCAGCAGCTCATTGCAAGGACAGCAAGAGACCCAGTACTTC. It yields the protein CASSSLQGQQETQYF.

The chain has TRBV4-1 and TRBJ2-5; 10 bases match TRBD1. The CDR3 spans 14 residues. Germline CDR1 and CDR2: MGHRA and YSYEKL. V shed 3 bases and J 4 bases; nucleotides not matched to a gene: 2. This CDR3 is CASSHDRGRETQYF. The CDR3 DNA reads as TGCGCCAGCAGCCACGACAGGGGGCGAGAGACCCAGTACTTC.

This chain uses TRBV5-1 with TRBJ2-1, with 9 bases matching TRBD2. The J segment lost 9 bases and the V segment lost 3 bases, leaving 10 bases of the junction unmatched. CDR1 SGHRS and CDR2 YFSETQ come from the germline V gene. The CDR3 is made up of 15 amino acids. The CDR3 region has the DNA TGCGCCAGCAGCTCGACTAGCGGACGCCGCAGTGAGCAGTTCTTC. This codes for CASSSTSGRRSEQFF.